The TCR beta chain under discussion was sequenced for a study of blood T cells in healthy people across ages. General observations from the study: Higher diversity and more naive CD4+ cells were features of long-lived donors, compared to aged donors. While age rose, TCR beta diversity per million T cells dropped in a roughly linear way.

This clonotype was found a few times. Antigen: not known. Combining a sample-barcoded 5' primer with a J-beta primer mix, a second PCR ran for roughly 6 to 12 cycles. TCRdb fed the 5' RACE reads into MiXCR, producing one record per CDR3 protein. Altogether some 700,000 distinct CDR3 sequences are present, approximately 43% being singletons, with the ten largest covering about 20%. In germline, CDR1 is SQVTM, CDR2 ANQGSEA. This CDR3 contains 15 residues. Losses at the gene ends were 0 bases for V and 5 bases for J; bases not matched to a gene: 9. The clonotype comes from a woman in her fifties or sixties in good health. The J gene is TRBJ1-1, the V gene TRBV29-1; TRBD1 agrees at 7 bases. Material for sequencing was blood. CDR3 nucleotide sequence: TGCAGCGTTGAAGATCGGCAGGGGGTAAGGACTGAAGCTTTCTTT. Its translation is CSVEDRQGVRTEAFF.